A single T cell receptor beta chain is shown here with its context. Its antigen remains unidentified. One base away there is no much larger clone; base qualities are not given. The sample is drawn from a study of blood T cell repertoires in COVID-19 (dated by TCRdb to the early 2020s). For the study in its entirety: The collaborator samples originated in the United States, Italy and Spain and spanned the acute and convalescent phases of COVID-19. The prospective study material was composed of cDNA or gDNA derived from T cells, B-cell-depleted T cells, or PBMCs. The dataset comprised deeply sampled blood TCRbeta repertoires from subjects exposed to, actively infected with, or recovered from COVID-19. A freely available public database, intended as a resource for researchers studying the immune response to SARS-CoV-2, is where the repertoires were released. The samples were drawn from two sources: the first 160 participants of the ongoing ImmuneRACE study, and over 950 subjects contributed by 6 global collaborators. Nearly every sample came with metadata listing a de-identified subject ID, COVID-19 status, age in years and sex. Where HLA class I and class II types were available, the types were taken from metadata supplied by the sample provider, not from assay-based typing. Here is what the overall study found, with its caveats: Clinical and demographic metadata were provided uncurated, with the amount varying by source and participant.

TCRbeta CDR3 regions were amplified from genomic DNA using the immunoSEQ Assay, a bias-controlled multiplex PCR. The source study handled its data this way. The number of nucleated cells in each sample was estimated from the amplification of reference gene primers within the assay. To quantify the absolute abundance of each unique TCRbeta CDR3 rearrangement, sequence reads were collapsed and filtered. For each sample, productive Simpson clonality was calculated as the square root of Simpson's diversity index across productive rearrangements. In TCRdb, the immuneACCESS table is reduced to in-frame sequences with V and J assigned. These tables do not hold every clone; where another copy was compared, an unresolved V gene accounts for under half, and the others remain unexplained. V and J calls and clone size come straight from that table; D and trimming were deduced from the DNA. Across this sample there are about 140,000 clones, with over 80% seen only once. Clones ranked in the top ten supply 10% to 13% of the sample.

Looking up the germline V gene yields CDR1 SGHAT and CDR2 FQNNGV. The CDR3 holds 15 amino acids from the cysteine to the phenylalanine. Of all the DNA, just the CDR3 is kept, 45 bases in frame from base 1. V is cut back by 5 bases and J by 2 bases, with 5 bases in the junction unmatched. Each collaborating institution followed its own protocols to collect whole blood in K2EDTA tubes. For TCRbeta analysis, collaborator samples were shipped as frozen whole blood, as isolated PBMCs, or as DNA extracted from either sample type. The sequence was obtained from a man aged 60-69 years with active or convalescent COVID-19. Sequenced sample: peripheral blood. The chain links TRBV11-2 with TRBJ2-7; 11 junctional bases match TRBD1. CDR3 region: CASSARDRGTYEQYF. The DNA sequence is given as TGTGCCAGCAGCGCCCGGGACAGGGGGACCTACGAGCAGTACTTC.